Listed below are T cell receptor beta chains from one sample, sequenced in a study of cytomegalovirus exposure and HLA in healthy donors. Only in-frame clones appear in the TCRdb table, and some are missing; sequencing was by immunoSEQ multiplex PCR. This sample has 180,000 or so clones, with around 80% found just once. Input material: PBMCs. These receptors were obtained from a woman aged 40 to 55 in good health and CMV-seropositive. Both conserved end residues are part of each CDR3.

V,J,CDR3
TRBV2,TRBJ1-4,CASSEDRELFF
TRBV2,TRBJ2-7,CASSDLAESYEQYF
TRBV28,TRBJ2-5,CASSFLRETQYF
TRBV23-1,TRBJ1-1,CASSQYAGLGNTEAFF
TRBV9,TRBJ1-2,CASSALCGYTF
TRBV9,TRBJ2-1,CASSVGTSLASGEQFF
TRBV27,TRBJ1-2,CASSLQINYGYTF
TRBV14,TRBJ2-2,CASSQEFPMGGGELFF
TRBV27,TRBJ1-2,CASSSRTGNHRYGYTF
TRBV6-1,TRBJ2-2,CASWIQGGGTGELFF
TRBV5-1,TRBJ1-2,CASSLGPDYGYTF
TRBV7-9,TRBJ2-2,CASGGLPNTGELFF
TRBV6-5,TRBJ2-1,CASSWTSGKNNEQFF
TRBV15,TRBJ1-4,CATSRDREANEKLFF
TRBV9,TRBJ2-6,CASSGVEAGANVLTF
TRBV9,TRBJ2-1,CASSVDQREDGEQFF
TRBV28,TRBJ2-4,CASSPGGEENIQYF
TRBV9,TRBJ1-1,CASSPDRGYTEAFF
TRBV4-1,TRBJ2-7,CASSPYLERDEQYF
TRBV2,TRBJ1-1,CASIEQGGTEAFF
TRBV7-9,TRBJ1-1,CASSRSLLPGEAFF
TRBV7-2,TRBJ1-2,CASSLLLEYGYTF
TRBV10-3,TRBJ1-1,CATREAHTEAFF